This record looks at one T cell receptor (beta chain) sequence and its context. The source of the sample is a study of beta chain features in type 1 diabetes. What was sequenced were expressed TCRB transcripts, since all of the isolated RNA had been reverse transcribed. The assay was immunoSEQ multiplex PCR, and TCRdb's table has in-frame clones only and misses some. Counted here are around 400,000 clones, roughly 12% occurring once; the ten biggest clones make up approximately 0.015%. The origin of this receptor is a man between 18 and 35 years old in good health. The sequencing input was naive CD4+ T cells from blood.

The CDR3 sequence is CASSIRTGIAYEQYF. The CDR3 bases are TGTGCCAGTAGTATCCGGACAGGGATTGCCTACGAGCAGTACTTC. V gene TRBV19 combines with J gene TRBJ2-7; 8 bases align to TRBD1. The CDR3 runs 15 residues. CDR1 LNHDA and CDR2 SQIVND come from the germline V gene (reference sequence). Trimming removed 3 bases from V and 2 bases from J; junction bases left unmatched: 6.